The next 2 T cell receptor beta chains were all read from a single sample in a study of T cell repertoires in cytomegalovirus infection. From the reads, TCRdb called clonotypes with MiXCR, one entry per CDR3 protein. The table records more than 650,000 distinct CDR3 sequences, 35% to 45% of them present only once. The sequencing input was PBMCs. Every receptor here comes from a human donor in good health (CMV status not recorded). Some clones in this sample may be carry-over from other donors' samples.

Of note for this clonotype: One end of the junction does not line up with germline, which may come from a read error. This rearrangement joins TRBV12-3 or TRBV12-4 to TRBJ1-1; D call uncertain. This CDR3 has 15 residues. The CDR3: CASSLEGKGDTEDFF. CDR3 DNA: TGTGCCAGCAGTTTGGAGGGTAAAGGTGACACTGAAGATTTCTTT.

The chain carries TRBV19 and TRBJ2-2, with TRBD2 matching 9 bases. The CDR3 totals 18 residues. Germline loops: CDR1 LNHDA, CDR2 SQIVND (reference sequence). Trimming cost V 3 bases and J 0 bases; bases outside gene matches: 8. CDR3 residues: CASSMGLAGVANTGELFF. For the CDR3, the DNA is TGTGCCAGTAGTATGGGACTAGCAGGAGTCGCGAACACCGGGGAGCTGTTTTTT.